These T cell receptor beta chains were read from a single sample in a study of blood T cell repertoires in COVID-19. Sequencing was performed with immunoSEQ multiplex PCR; in TCRdb, only in-frame clones are kept and a portion is missing. The sample has around 94,000 clones, 70% to 90% seen once. Source material: peripheral blood. Source of these receptors: a man aged 35 to 55 with active or convalescent COVID-19. Each CDR3 is given with its conserved first and last residue. Each record gives: V gene, J gene, clone size, D gene, CDR3 protein, CDR3 DNA. The D gene is left open where the match is weak. Only part of the rows carry a size: once, few, many, or a class if the clone is expanded.

TRBV4-1,TRBJ1-6,few,.,CASSQEGGSPLHF,TGCGCCAGCAGCCAAGAAGGAGGTTCACCCCTCCACTTT
TRBV7-8,TRBJ1-5,.,.,CASSLLGAGQPQHF,TGTGCCAGCAGCTTATTGGGGGCCGGTCAGCCCCAGCATTTT
TRBV7-2,TRBJ2-6,.,.,CASSSPSSGANVLTF,TGTGCCAGCAGCTCCCCCAGCTCTGGGGCCAACGTCCTGACTTTC
TRBV7-2,TRBJ2-5,.,.,CASSLRRPLQETQYF,TGTGCCAGCAGCTTAAGGAGACCGCTTCAAGAGACCCAGTACTTC
TRBV7-2,TRBJ2-5,.,TRBD1,CASSFRRDRETQYF,TGTGCCAGCAGCTTCAGACGGGACAGAGAGACCCAGTACTTC
TRBV7-9,TRBJ1-4,.,.,CASSPPTEKLFF,TGTGCCAGCAGCCCCCCCACAGAAAAACTGTTTTTT
TRBV10-3,TRBJ2-7,.,TRBD2,CAISLGTTSYEQYF,TGTGCCATCAGCCTCGGGACTACATCCTACGAGCAGTACTTC
TRBV27,TRBJ2-3,.,TRBD1,CASSGQGSDTQYF,TGTGCCAGCAGTGGACAGGGTTCAGATACGCAGTATTTT
TRBV9,TRBJ2-3,.,TRBD2,CASSLQASGGTTDTQYF,TGTGCCAGCAGCCTACAGGCAAGCGGGGGGACCACAGATACGCAGTATTTT
TRBV5-1,TRBJ2-2,.,.,CASSVTPAGTGELFF,TGCGCCAGCAGCGTGACGCCGGCGGGGACCGGGGAGCTGTTTTTT
TRBV18,TRBJ1-2,.,.,CASSPPQNYGYTF,TGTGCCAGCTCACCACCCCAGAACTATGGCTACACCTTC
TRBV19,TRBJ1-2,.,.,CASSISIYGYTF,TGTGCCAGTAGTATAAGCATCTATGGCTACACCTTC
TRBV19,TRBJ2-7,once,TRBD2,CASSDPGRGGAGEQYF,TGTGCCAGTAGTGACCCCGGTCGCGGGGGGGCCGGAGAGCAGTACTTC
TRBV10-3,TRBJ2-7,once,TRBD1,CALSGTGTEQYF,TGTGCCTTGTCCGGGACAGGTACAGAGCAGTACTTC
TRBV18,TRBJ2-1,.,.,CASSPLPYNEQFF,TGTGCCAGCTCACCACTCCCTTACAATGAGCAGTTCTTC
TRBV11-3,TRBJ2-1,.,TRBD2,CASSIGTSGGAGNEQFF,TGTGCCAGCAGCATCGGGACTAGCGGGGGGGCTGGGAATGAGCAGTTCTTC
TRBV5-1,TRBJ2-1,few,.,CASSLGGSSYNEQFF,TGCGCCAGCAGCTTGGGGGGCAGCTCCTACAATGAGCAGTTCTTC
TRBV5-4,TRBJ2-5,.,TRBD2,CASSSLTSGVWGETQYF,TGTGCCAGCAGCTCTCTTACTAGCGGGGTTTGGGGAGAGACCCAGTACTTC
TRBV30,TRBJ2-2,.,TRBD1,CAWVRKGQMNTGELFF,TGTGCCTGGGTACGCAAGGGACAGATGAACACCGGGGAGCTGTTTTTT
TRBV6-1,TRBJ1-2,.,.,CASSESALGAEGYTF,TGTGCCAGCAGTGAATCCGCTCTCGGTGCCGAAGGCTACACCTTC
TRBV7-2,TRBJ2-7,.,TRBD2,CASTFQRTSGGAHLYF,TGTGCCAGCACCTTCCAGCGGACTAGCGGGGGGGCCCATCTATACTTC
TRBV25-1,TRBJ1-2,.,.,CASSGANYGYTF,TGTGCCAGCAGTGGAGCTAACTATGGCTACACCTTC
TRBV30,TRBJ1-1,.,.,CAWSRRGVHTEAFF,TGTGCCTGGAGTCGGAGGGGCGTGCATACTGAAGCTTTCTTT